The T cell receptor (beta chain) described here comes from a study of cytomegalovirus exposure and HLA in healthy donors. Study conclusions and caveats: DRB1 showed the most TCR associations and HLA-C the fewest in a later analysis, as rates varied by HLA locus. Altogether, 150 to 200 TCR beta chains were recorded as cytomegalovirus-associated. The authors confirmed in vitro that three CMV-associated chains were specific for CMV antigens.

On this clone: Its antigen is still unknown.

Between the trimmed V and J ends, which lost 3 bases and 0 bases, there was a span of 12 bases. The CDR3 contains 15 residues. Germline CDR1 and CDR2: LGHNA and YSLEER. It was with 60 Vbeta and 13 Jbeta primers that the PCR ran. TCRdb's table, derived via immunoSEQ multiplex PCR, lists solely in-frame clones and lacks some. The sample table includes some 67,000 clones. This clonotype was obtained from a woman in her twenties or thirties in good health and CMV-seronegative. Sequenced: PBMCs. The chain combines TRBV4-3 with TRBJ2-7; D possibly corresponds to TRBD2 (5 bases). CDR3 in amino acids: CASSQQAGPSYEQYF. CDR3 coding DNA: TGCGCCAGCAGCCAGCAGGCGGGTCCCTCCTACGAGCAGTACTTC.